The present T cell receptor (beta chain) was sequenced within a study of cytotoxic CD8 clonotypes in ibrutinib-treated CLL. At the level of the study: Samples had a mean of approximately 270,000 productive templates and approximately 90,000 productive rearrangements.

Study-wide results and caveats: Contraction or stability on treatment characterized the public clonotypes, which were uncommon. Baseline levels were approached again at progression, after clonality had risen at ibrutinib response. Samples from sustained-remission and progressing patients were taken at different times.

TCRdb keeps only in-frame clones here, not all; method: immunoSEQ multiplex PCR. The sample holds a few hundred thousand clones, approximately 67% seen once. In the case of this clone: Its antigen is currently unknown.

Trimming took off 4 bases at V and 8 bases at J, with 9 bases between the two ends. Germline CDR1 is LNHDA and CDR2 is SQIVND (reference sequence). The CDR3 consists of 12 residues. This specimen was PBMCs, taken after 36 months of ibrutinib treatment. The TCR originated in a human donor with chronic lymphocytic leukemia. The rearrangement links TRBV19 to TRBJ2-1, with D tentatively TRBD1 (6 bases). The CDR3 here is CASSTQGDEQFF. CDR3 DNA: TGTGCCAGTAGTACACAGGGAGATGAGCAGTTCTTC. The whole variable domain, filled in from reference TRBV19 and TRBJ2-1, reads DGGITQSPKYLFRKEGQNVTLSCEQNLNHDAMYWYRQDPGQGLRLIYYSQIVNDFQKGDIAEGYSVSREKKESFPLTVTSAQKNPTAFYLCASSTQGDEQFFGPGTRLTVL.